These T cell receptor beta chains were read from a single sample in a study of molecular identifiers for immune sequencing clone quantification. TCRdb used MiXCR to reprocess the PCR reads, holding one entry per CDR3 protein. The table has 65,000 or so distinct CDR3 sequences, 15% to 20% seen once. The source material was naive CD8+ T cells from blood, with Jurkat cell RNA spiked in. The receptor set was obtained from a human donor in good health. Some libraries in this study had Jurkat cell RNA spiked in. CDR3s include the opening cysteine and the closing phenylalanine or tryptophan. A D gene is named only where the DNA matches it firmly. Clone size, where shown, is once, few, many, or a class for clones that have expanded.

>TRBD1|TRBV27|NA|TRBJ2-7
TGTGCCAGCAGTTCCCCCAACAGGGGACCCTCCTACGAGCAGTACTTC
CASSSPNRGPSYEQYF
>NA|TRBV6-5|NA|TRBJ2-3
TGTGCCAGCAGTTCCGGGACGGAGAGCCCGGCAGATACGCAGTATTTT
CASSSGTESPADTQYF
>NA|TRBV27|many|TRBJ1-2
TGTGCCAGCAGTTTATCGCAATCGGAGGGAGTCCCCTCCTATGGCTACACCTTC
CASSLSQSEGVPSYGYTF
>TRBD2|TRBV7-9|NA|TRBJ2-1
TGTGCCAGCAGCTCCTTCGGGAGGGCCGTGTACAATGAGCAGTTCTTC
CASSSFGRAVYNEQFF
>TRBD1|TRBV7-9|few|TRBJ2-1
TGTGCCAGCAGCGCCCCGGGACAGGGTTCCAATGAGCAGTTCTTC
CASSAPGQGSNEQFF
>TRBD1|TRBV27|many|TRBJ1-1
TGTGCCAGCGGACTGGACAGGGCGTGGACTGAAGCTTTCTTT
CASGLDRAWTEAFF
>NA|TRBV6-5|many|TRBJ2-5
TGTGCCAGCGGGAAGACCGGGTCGAGCCAAGAGACCCAGTACTTC
CASGKTGSSQETQYF
>NA|TRBV23-1|many|TRBJ1-2
TGCGCCAGCAGTCAATTGTCTGGAGGGGAACCCTGTGGCTACACCTTC
CASSQLSGGEPCGYTF
>NA|TRBV11-2|many|TRBJ2-7
TGTGCCAGCACCCTCATGGGAGGAATCTCCTACGAGCAGTACTTC
CASTLMGGISYEQYF
>NA|TRBV25-1|many|TRBJ2-7
TGTGCCAGCAGTGATTTCCACGAGCGTACCTCCTACGAGCAGTACTTC
CASSDFHERTSYEQYF
>NA|TRBV6-1|once|TRBJ2-1
TGTGCCAGCAGTCGCGAGAGCAGTCTGGATGAGCAGTTCTTC
CASSRESSLDEQFF
>NA|TRBV5-1|many|TRBJ2-3
TGCGCCAGCAGCCCGCTCCGGGGCGCGAACACAGATACGCAGTATTTT
CASSPLRGANTDTQYF
>NA|TRBV6-6|many|TRBJ1-1
TGTGCCAGCAGTTACTCGAAGTCCCGGGCGGACACTGAAGCTTTCTTT
CASSYSKSRADTEAFF
>TRBD1|TRBV25-1|many|TRBJ1-2
TGTGCCAGCAGTGAGTGGGAGGGGACAGGGGATCATGGCTACACCTTC
CASSEWEGTGDHGYTF
>NA|TRBV7-9|many|TRBJ1-4
TGTGCCAGCAGCTTGTCAGGGGATGAAAAACTGTTTTTT
CASSLSGDEKLFF
>NA|TRBV2|few|TRBJ2-1
TGTGCCAGCAGTGATCCGAGACGCGGCAATGAGCAGTTCTTC
CASSDPRRGNEQFF